These 26 T cell receptor beta chains were sequenced from one sample in a study of identical twins. TCRdb re-analysed the 5' RACE reads in MiXCR, keeping a single row per CDR3 protein. The sample shows 1,800,000 or so distinct CDR3 sequences, about 32% of them seen only once. The sample taken for sequencing was cord blood. Source of these receptors: a newborn girl in good health.

V gene TRBV28 combines with J gene TRBJ2-7, with 7 bases aligning to TRBD2. The CDR3 has 11 amino acids. J gave up 6 bases and V 8 bases, and 4 bases lay outside the gene matches. Germline V gene lookup returns CDR1 MDHEN and CDR2 SYDVKM. The CDR3 DNA sequence: TGTGCCAGCGGGGGGGATGGCGAGCAGTACTTC. It encodes CASGGDGEQYF.

This clonotype has more than one count but fewer than ten. The chain recombines TRBV20-1 with TRBJ1-4; D may be TRBD1 (6 bases). The CDR3 sequence is 15 residues long. Germline V CDR1 and CDR2: DFQATT, SNEGSKA (reference sequence). CDR3 amino acids: CRPDRGDPTNEKLFF. Here the CDR3 DNA reads TGCAGGCCGGACAGAGGAGACCCAACTAATGAAAAACTGTTTTTT.

This clonotype was seen only once. This chain connects TRBV5-6 to TRBJ1-5; 8 bases match TRBD1. The length of the CDR3 is 17 residues. CDR1 SGHDT and CDR2 YYEEEE come from the germline V gene. Unmatched junction bases numbered 7, after V lost 0 bases and J lost 2 bases. Here the CDR3 DNA reads TGTGCCAGCAGCTTGGGTGGCAGGGGGCCCGGCAATCAGCCCCAGCATTTT. It translates to CASSLGGRGPGNQPQHF.

The table lists this clonotype with a few counts. This chain links TRBV10-3 with TRBJ1-2; D not resolved. V was cut by 0 bases and J by 6 bases, with 11 bases left in between. The CDR3 covers 14 residues. Germline CDR1 reads ENHRY; CDR2 reads SYGVKD. The CDR3 loop is CAISESALWDGYTF. The CDR3 DNA sequence: TGTGCCATCAGTGAGTCCGCATTGTGGGATGGCTACACCTTC.

This clonotype has only a few counts. The chain uses TRBV27 and TRBJ1-6, with a weak D call TRBD1 (6 bases). With 7 bases removed from V and 7 bases from J, the gap between germline ends came to 14 bases. CDR3 length: 14 residues. Germline V gene data show CDR1 as MNHEY and CDR2 as SMNVEV (reference sequence). The CDR3 reads CASKSGTPNSPLHF. Here the CDR3 DNA reads TGTGCCAGCAAATCCGGGACACCCAATTCACCCCTCCACTTT.

This clonotype was counted a single time. V usage is TRBV7-2 and J usage is TRBJ2-1, with 11 nucleotides matching TRBD2. Germline CDR1 SGHTA, CDR2 FQGNSA. The CDR3 totals 17 residues. Trimming took 0 bases from V and 5 from J; bases not matched to a gene: 6. The CDR3 DNA reads as TGTGCCAGCAGCTTAGCCTCTAGCGGGAGGACTCACAATGAGCAGTTCTTC. It codes for CASSLASSGRTHNEQFF. Using reference TRBV7-2 and TRBJ2-1 for the parts outside the CDR3, the full variable domain is GAGVSQSPSNKVTEKGKDVELRCDPISGHTALYWYRQSLGQGLEFLIYFQGNSAPDKSGLPSDRFSAERTGGSVSTLTIQRTQQEDSAVYLCASSLASSGRTHNEQFFGPGTRLTVL.

The J gene is TRBJ2-1, the V gene TRBV20-1, with TRBD2 identical over 9 bases. Trimming cost V 4 bases and J 4 bases; bases outside gene matches: 5. The CDR3 spans 14 residues. The germline V gene has CDR1 DFQATT and CDR2 SNEGSKA (reference sequence). The CDR3 protein is CSAKRGAGYNEQFF. Written as DNA, the CDR3 is TGCAGTGCTAAGCGGGGGGCGGGGTACAATGAGCAGTTCTTC.

The chain joins TRBV5-1 to TRBJ2-1, with 7 bases fitting TRBD1. This CDR3 has 15 amino acids. J lost 4 bases, V lost 5 bases, and 9 bases had no gene match. CDR1 is SGHRS and CDR2 is YFSETQ in the germline V gene. CDR3 protein: CASSWGQPDYNEQFF. CDR3 DNA sequence: TGCGCCAGCAGTTGGGGACAGCCTGATTACAATGAGCAGTTCTTC.

This clonotype was detected many times. The rearrangement joins TRBV7-9 to TRBJ1-1; TRBD1 might be the D (5 bases). The V and J ends lost 4 bases and 2 bases respectively, with 8 bases between them. From germline, CDR1 is SEHNR and CDR2 FQNEAQ (reference sequence). There are 13 residues in the CDR3. This chain's CDR3 is CASSSGPNTEAFF. CDR3 nucleotides: TGTGCCAGCAGCTCAGGGCCTAACACTGAAGCTTTCTTT.

The chain combines TRBV20-1 with TRBJ2-3; D unclear. Germline values: CDR1 DFQATT, CDR2 SNEGSKA (reference sequence). This CDR3 comprises 15 residues. Trimming removed 5 bases from V and 2 bases from J, with 17 bases in between. Written as DNA, the CDR3 is TGCAGTGCTCCGGACGTACGGCGCCCCACAGATACGCAGTATTTT. Its translation: CSAPDVRRPTDTQYF.

The V gene is TRBV3-1, the J gene TRBJ2-3; no firm D call. Between the trimmed V and J ends, which lost 8 bases and 2 bases, there was a span of 11 bases. CDR3 size: 13 residues. The germline CDR1 and CDR2 sequences are LGHDT and YNNKEL (reference sequence). Written as DNA, the CDR3 is TGTGCCAGCGCCCAGTCCCCCACAGATACGCAGTATTTT. Amino acids: CASAQSPTDTQYF.

This clonotype was observed a single time. The chain uses TRBV28 and TRBJ1-1; D is possibly TRBD1 (5 bases). The CDR3 loop spans 13 amino acids. Trimming cost V 9 bases and J 4 bases, with 15 bases left between them. Germline assignment: CDR1 MDHEN and CDR2 SYDVKM. The CDR3 coding sequence is TGTGCCAGTCACGCTCCCCAGGGCACTGAAGCTTTCTTT. Translated, it gives CASHAPQGTEAFF.

This clonotype is a singleton in its sample. The chain uses TRBV4-1 and TRBJ2-7, with 8 bases fitting TRBD1. CDR1 MGHRA and CDR2 YSYEKL come from the germline V gene. The CDR3 length is 16 residues. Trimming at V came to 3 bases and at J to 5 bases, leaving 12 bases not matched to a gene. The CDR3 here is CASSQALGAGGDEQYF. CDR3 coding DNA: TGCGCCAGCAGCCAGGCTTTAGGGGCAGGGGGCGACGAGCAGTACTTC.

This chain connects TRBV12-3 or TRBV12-4 to TRBJ1-1; TRBD1 matches 9 bases. The CDR3 loop spans 14 amino acids. V dropped 7 bases and J dropped 3; count of bases not matched to a gene: 6. The chain's CDR3 is CASNPGQGYTEAFF. In nucleotides, the CDR3 is TGTGCCAGCAATCCGGGACAGGGTTACACTGAAGCTTTCTTT.

In this sample, this clonotype turned up a few times. The V gene is TRBV7-9, the J gene TRBJ1-4; 12 bases line up with TRBD1. CDR3 length: 18 residues. V trimming: 5 bases; J trimming: 1 base; junction bases outside the gene matches: 8. Germline CDR1 SEHNR, CDR2 FQNEAQ (reference sequence). The CDR3 sequence is CASSLPGQGAITNEKLFF. CDR3 coding DNA: TGTGCCAGCAGCCTCCCGGGACAGGGGGCTATAACTAATGAAAAACTGTTTTTT.

This clonotype was detected many times. The chain uses TRBV29-1 and TRBJ2-7; 8 positions agree with TRBD1. The ends lost 6 bases at V and 2 bases at J; junction bases unmatched: 3. The CDR3 spans 12 residues. The V gene's germline CDR1 is SQVTM and CDR2 ANQGSEA. The CDR3 is CSVGTGPYEQYF. The DNA of the CDR3 is TGCAGCGTCGGGACAGGTCCCTACGAGCAGTACTTC.

The chain combines TRBV21-1 with TRBJ1-5. TRBV21-1 is a pseudogene segment. The CDR3 sequence is 13 residues long. The CDR3: CASSKRINQPQHF. In DNA, the CDR3 is TGTGCCAGCAGCAAGAGGATAAACCAGCCCCAGCATTTT.

The sample holds many counts of this clonotype. This chain connects TRBV10-3 to TRBJ2-7; D perhaps matches TRBD1 (5 bases). The CDR3 totals 16 residues. The V gene lost 0 bases and the J gene lost 1 base, with 13 bases spanning the gap. The germline V gene encodes CDR1 ENHRY and CDR2 SYGVKD. Here the CDR3 DNA reads TGTGCCATCAGTGAGTCGTCAGGACACCATTCCTACGAGCAGTACTTC. Amino acids: CAISESSGHHSYEQYF.

The chain is built from TRBV2 and TRBJ1-4; 8 positions agree with TRBD1. Germline V gives CDR1 SNHLY, CDR2 FYNNEI. The trim removed 3 bases at V and 6 bases at J, leaving 0 bases unmatched. The CDR3 consists of 13 residues. CDR3 in amino acids: CASSEDRDEKLFF. The CDR3 DNA sequence: TGTGCCAGCAGTGAGGACAGGGATGAAAAACTGTTTTTT.

This sequence joins TRBV20-1 and TRBJ2-7; TRBD2 is a possible D gene (6 bases). Trimming removed 6 bases from V and 4 bases from J, with 16 bases in between. Germline lookup yields CDR1 DFQATT and CDR2 SNEGSKA (reference sequence). This CDR3 has 13 amino acids. The CDR3 region is CSARAPGEYEQYF. The DNA for the CDR3 is TGCAGTGCCCGGGCCCCGGGGGAATACGAGCAGTACTTC.

The chain carries TRBV6-7 and TRBJ2-3, with D possibly matching TRBD2 (6 bases). TRBV6-7 is identified as an open reading frame with a role that is uncertain. The CDR3 loop spans 16 amino acids. Deletions cut 0 bases from V and 0 bases from J, with 10 bases between. CDR3 loop: CASSYSRRDSTDTQYF. CDR3 nucleotides: TGTGCCAGCAGTTACTCGAGGCGGGATAGCACAGATACGCAGTATTTT.

The rearrangement uses TRBV27 and TRBJ2-1; no clear D. V was pared by 2 bases and J by 10 bases, with 15 bases between. The germline CDR1 and CDR2 sequences are MNHEY and SMNVEV (reference sequence). The CDR3 is made up of 14 amino acids. CDR3 protein: CASSLRPKLGEQFF. CDR3 sequence (DNA): TGTGCCAGCAGTTTAAGGCCAAAACTTGGGGAGCAGTTCTTC.

The rearrangement links TRBV3-1 to TRBJ2-2, with TRBD2 matching 12 bases. Germline V gene sequence: CDR1 LGHDT, CDR2 YNNKEL (reference sequence). J was trimmed by 4 bases and V by 4 bases; bases with no gene match: 4. This CDR3 is 16 amino acids long. DNA of the CDR3: TGTGCCAGCAGCCGGTGGACTAGCGGGACCACCGGGGAGCTGTTTTTT. The encoded protein is CASSRWTSGTTGELFF.

The chain links TRBV27 to TRBJ2-4; the D gene is possibly TRBD1 (6 bases). The J call may be mistaken, given a closer DNA end match to TRBJ2-7. Germline V CDR1 and CDR2: MNHEY, SMNVEV (reference sequence). The length of the CDR3 is 15 residues. The DNA of the CDR3 is TGTGCCAGCAGTTTAAGTACAGGGCAAGGCTACGAGCAGTACTTC. Encoded protein: CASSLSTGQGYEQYF.

This clonotype was seen only a few times. This chain uses TRBV20-1 with TRBJ2-3; D unclear. Trimming took off 0 bases at V and 4 bases at J, with 14 bases between the two ends. This CDR3 spans 15 amino acids. Looked up from germline, CDR1 is DFQATT and CDR2 is SNEGSKA (reference sequence). CDR3 amino acids: CSARDPPTRPDTQYF. Here the CDR3 DNA reads TGCAGTGCTAGAGATCCGCCTACGCGTCCAGATACGCAGTATTTT.

This clonotype was seen only a few times. V is TRBV6-1 and J is TRBJ2-7; 9 bases are a match to TRBD1. This CDR3 spans 14 amino acids. V was clipped by 4 bases and J by 3 bases; unmatched bases: 4. Looked up from germline, CDR1 is MNHNS and CDR2 is SASEGT. The DNA of the CDR3 is TGTGCCAGCAGTGCCCTGGGACAGGGCTACGAGCAGTACTTC. Its protein product is CASSALGQGYEQYF.